This TCR beta chain was documented in a study of T cell clonotyping in hematopoietic cell transplantation. Broader study findings: Without cell sorting, CD4 versus CD8 contributions remain unresolved.

The table came from immunoSEQ multiplex PCR; TCRdb's copy has only in-frame clones and leaves some out. The sample includes 9,500 to 15,000 clones, 89% of them seen just once. This CDR3 is built from 13 residues. CDR1 is SQVTM, CDR2 ANQGSEA, per germline. The ends were cut back, 7 bases at V and 6 bases at J, with 18 bases in the middle. Concerning this clone: The antigen remains unidentified.

The TCR comes from a human donor who either received an allogeneic hematopoietic cell transplant for a myeloid malignancy or was a related donor (not recorded which). Some clones in this sample may be carry-over from other donors' samples. The sequencing sample was made of peripheral blood mononuclear cells. The V and J genes are TRBV29-1 and TRBJ1-2, with D possibly TRBD1 on 6 matching bases. The CDR3 is CSAMGRTEDGYTF. CDR3 in DNA: TGCAGCGCCATGGGAAGGACAGAAGATGGCTACACCTTC.